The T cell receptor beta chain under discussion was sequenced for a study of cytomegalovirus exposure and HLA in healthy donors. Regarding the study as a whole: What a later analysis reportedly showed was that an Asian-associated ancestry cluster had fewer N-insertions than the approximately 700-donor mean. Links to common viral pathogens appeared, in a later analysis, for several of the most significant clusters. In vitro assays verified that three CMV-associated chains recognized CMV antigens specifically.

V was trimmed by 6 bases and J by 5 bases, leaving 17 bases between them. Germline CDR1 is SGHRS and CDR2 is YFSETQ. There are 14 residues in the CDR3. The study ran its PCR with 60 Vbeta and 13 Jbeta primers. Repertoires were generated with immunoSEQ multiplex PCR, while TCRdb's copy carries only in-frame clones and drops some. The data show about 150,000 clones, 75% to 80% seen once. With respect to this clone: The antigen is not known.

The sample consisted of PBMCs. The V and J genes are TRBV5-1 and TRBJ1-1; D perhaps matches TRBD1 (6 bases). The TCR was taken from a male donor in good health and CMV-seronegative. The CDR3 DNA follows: TGCGCCAGCATGCGGGGGGCAGGCAATACTGAAGCTTTCTTT. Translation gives CASMRGAGNTEAFF. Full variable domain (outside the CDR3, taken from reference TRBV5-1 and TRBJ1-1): KAGVTQTPRYLIKTRGQQVTLSCSPISGHRSVSWYQQTPGQGLQFLFEYFSETQRNKGNFPGRFSGRQFSNSRSEMNVSTLELGDSALYLCASMRGAGNTEAFFGQGTRLTVV.